The clone carrying this TCR beta chain appeared a few times. The germline gives CDR1 LNHNV, CDR2 YYDKDF (reference sequence). V shed 3 bases, J shed 7 bases, and the junction held 9 bases outside the gene matches. The CDR3 totals 14 residues. The sample comes from a study of vaccination and CD4 T cells after COVID-19. TCRdb reprocessed the PCR reads via MiXCR and lists one record per CDR3 protein. The sample carries about 15,000 distinct CDR3 sequences, roughly three fifths recorded once. The TCR was taken from a human donor who had recovered from COVID-19. This specimen was CD4+ T cells from blood, taken after SARS-CoV-2 vaccination. The V gene is TRBV15, the J gene TRBJ2-7; 7 bases fit TRBD2. The CDR3 reads CATSRGGTAQEQYF. The DNA of the CDR3 is TGTGCCACCAGCAGGGGGGGGACCGCCCAAGAGCAGTACTTC.